This is a list of T cell receptor beta chains from one sample in a study of naive and memory T cell subsets. MiXCR was run by TCRdb on the UMI-ligation and nested PCR reads, yielding one entry per CDR3 protein. The sample lists roughly 91,000 distinct CDR3 sequences; roughly 13% were seen once. Sequenced sample: central memory CD4+ T cells from blood. The receptors here all came from a human donor in good health. Each CDR3 is given with its conserved first and last residue. Each record gives: J gene, D gene, V gene, clone size, CDR3 protein, CDR3 DNA. A D gene is named only where the DNA matches it firmly. Size is omitted from some rows. Given values are once, few, many or a class for expanded clones.

TRBJ2-7	TRBD1	TRBV7-2	many	CASSSKFGQAVQYF	TGTGCCAGCAGCTCGAAGTTCGGACAGGCGGTGCAGTACTTC
TRBJ1-1	-	TRBV5-6	-	CASSLDETEAFF	TGTGCCAGCAGCTTAGATGAGACTGAAGCTTTCTTT
TRBJ1-2	-	TRBV20-1	-	CSATPPNYGYTF	TGCAGTGCTACCCCACCTAACTATGGCTACACCTTC
TRBJ2-2	TRBD1	TRBV6-2/TRBV6-3	-	CASSKGTGNRELFF	TGTGCCAGCAGTAAAGGGACAGGGAATCGGGAGCTGTTTTTT
TRBJ1-2	-	TRBV3-1	-	CASSRSIGATPEYGYTF	TGTGCCAGCAGCCGATCGATAGGCGCGACCCCAGAGTATGGCTACACCTTC
TRBJ2-1	TRBD2	TRBV20-1	-	CSARGLAGDGYNEQFF	TGCAGTGCGAGAGGACTAGCGGGAGACGGTTACAATGAGCAGTTCTTC
TRBJ1-2	-	TRBV5-4	few	CASSLAGYSNYGYTF	TGTGCCAGCAGCTTGGCCGGGTACTCTAACTATGGCTACACCTTC
TRBJ1-2	-	TRBV12-3/TRBV12-4	-	CASSRTRLKGYTF	TGTGCCAGCAGCCGGACCCGGCTTAAAGGCTACACCTTC
TRBJ2-2	-	TRBV25-1	few	CASSDPRVGAGELFF	TGTGCCAGCAGTGATCCTAGAGTCGGAGCCGGGGAGCTGTTTTTT
TRBJ1-5	-	TRBV12-2	few	CASRSSLGTHDHSNQPQHF	TGTGCAAGTCGCTCCTCATTGGGGACACATGACCATAGCAATCAGCCCCAGCATTTT
TRBJ2-1	TRBD2	TRBV19	few	CASSPFVGAGGPDEQFF	TGTGCCAGTAGTCCCTTCGTGGGAGCGGGAGGGCCGGATGAGCAGTTCTTC
TRBJ2-5	TRBD2	TRBV7-9	-	CASSLALVGGQETQYF	TGTGCCAGCAGCTTAGCGCTTGTCGGGGGGCAAGAGACCCAGTACTTC
TRBJ2-7	-	TRBV29-1	few	CSVGTAHYGEQYF	TGCAGCGTTGGGACAGCCCACTACGGAGAGCAGTACTTC
TRBJ2-5	-	TRBV20-1	-	CSAGKIEETQNF	TGCAGTGCGGGGAAAATAGAAGAGACCCAGAACTTC
TRBJ2-3	-	TRBV10-3	-	CAIRTDLSQADTQYF	TGTGCCATCAGAACAGACCTTTCTCAAGCAGATACGCAGTATTTT
TRBJ2-1	TRBD2	TRBV7-2	few	CASSPTSGTHNEQFF	TGTGCCAGCAGCCCGACTAGCGGGACTCACAATGAGCAGTTCTTC
TRBJ2-5	-	TRBV29-1	-	CSVEGYQETQYF	TGCAGCGTTGAAGGGTACCAAGAGACCCAGTACTTC
TRBJ2-7	-	TRBV27	few	CASSLIGRENEQYF	TGTGCCAGCAGTTTAATCGGGAGAGAGAACGAGCAGTACTTC
TRBJ1-5	-	TRBV6-2/TRBV6-3	few	CASSLSLAGNQPQHF	TGTGCCAGCAGTCTGTCCCTGGCAGGCAATCAGCCCCAGCATTTT
TRBJ1-4	-	TRBV2	-	CASSEALGIGEKLFF	TGTGCCAGCAGTGAAGCTCTGGGGATTGGCGAAAAACTGTTTTTT
TRBJ2-2	-	TRBV19	-	CASSIPLANTGELFF	TGTGCCAGTAGTATCCCCCTCGCGAACACCGGGGAGCTGTTTTTT
TRBJ2-7	TRBD2	TRBV6-5	-	CASSILAGGTYEQYF	TGTGCCAGCTCAATTCTAGCGGGAGGGACCTACGAGCAGTACTTC
TRBJ1-5	TRBD1	TRBV4-2	-	CASSTRTGNQPQHF	TGTGCCAGCAGCACACGGACAGGGAATCAGCCCCAGCATTTT
TRBJ2-3	-	TRBV5-1	-	CASSAAGHSTDTQYF	TGCGCCAGCAGCGCCGCGGGGCACAGCACAGATACGCAGTATTTT
TRBJ2-7	-	TRBV28	few	CASSRQSGSSYEQYF	TGTGCCAGCAGCCGACAGTCCGGGAGCTCCTACGAGCAGTACTTC
TRBJ2-1	TRBD2	TRBV28	once	CASRASGGSSYNEQFF	TGTGCCAGCAGAGCTAGCGGGGGAAGCTCCTACAATGAGCAGTTCTTC
TRBJ2-7	TRBD1	TRBV12-3/TRBV12-4	few	CASNPGQGPYEQYF	TGTGCCAGCAACCCGGGACAGGGACCCTACGAGCAGTACTTC
TRBJ2-7	-	TRBV7-9	-	CASSLGGDSPRRREQYF	TGTGCCAGCAGCTTAGGGGGGGACTCCCCGCGACGGCGCGAGCAGTACTTC
TRBJ2-4	-	TRBV5-5	-	CASSLVSGGNIQYF	TGTGCCAGCAGCTTAGTATCCGGGGGAAACATTCAGTACTTC
TRBJ2-7	-	TRBV7-9	many	CASSSFGSNSYEQYF	TGTGCCAGCAGCTCCTTTGGTAGCAATAGCTACGAGCAGTACTTC
TRBJ2-2	TRBD2	TRBV9	-	CASSAQLAGEGELFF	TGTGCCAGCAGCGCACAACTAGCGGGAGAAGGGGAGCTGTTTTTT
TRBJ2-7	TRBD2	TRBV6-6	many	CASSYAGADEQYF	TGTGCCAGCAGTTACGCGGGAGCGGACGAGCAGTACTTC
TRBJ1-1	-	TRBV11-2	-	CASSIEGLMLGLNTEAFF	TGTGCCAGCAGCATAGAGGGACTTATGCTAGGTTTGAACACTGAAGCTTTCTTT
TRBJ2-5	-	TRBV2	-	CASSGGILQETQYF	TGTGCCAGCAGCGGCGGGATACTCCAAGAGACCCAGTACTTC
TRBJ2-7	-	TRBV3-1	-	CASSRSAEQYF	TGTGCCAGCAGCCGTTCGGCCGAGCAGTACTTC
TRBJ2-3	-	TRBV12-3/TRBV12-4	few	CASSPGLPTDTQYF	TGTGCCAGCTCACCGGGACTTCCCACAGATACGCAGTATTTT
TRBJ2-1	-	TRBV7-8	many	CASSHNEQFF	TGTGCCAGCAGCCACAATGAGCAGTTCTTC
TRBJ2-5	TRBD2	TRBV5-6	-	CASSLPPGLAGNQETQYF	TGTGCCAGCAGCTTACCTCCGGGACTAGCGGGAAACCAAGAGACCCAGTACTTC
TRBJ2-3	-	TRBV27	few	CASGGRGLTFTDTQYF	TGTGCCAGCGGGGGCCGCGGGTTGACCTTCACAGATACGCAGTATTTT
TRBJ2-3	TRBD1	TRBV20-1	many	CSARQGASTDTQYF	TGCAGTGCTAGACAGGGGGCTAGCACAGATACGCAGTATTTT
TRBJ1-2	-	TRBV30	-	CAWSGGPDGYTF	TGTGCCTGGAGTGGCGGCCCGGACGGCTACACCTTC
TRBJ1-1	-	TRBV5-6	-	CASQRRGSTEAFF	TGTGCCAGCCAAAGGCGGGGGAGCACTGAAGCTTTCTTT
TRBJ2-1	TRBD2	TRBV12-3/TRBV12-4	few	CASSPFVTSDSYNEQFF	TGTGCCAGCAGCCCCTTCGTGACTAGCGACTCCTACAATGAGCAGTTCTTC
TRBJ2-2	-	TRBV29-1	-	CSVEDRPPGTGELFF	TGCAGCGTTGAAGATCGTCCTCCGGGGACCGGGGAGCTGTTTTTT
TRBJ2-7	TRBD1	TRBV20-1	-	CSAQDRGYEQYF	TGCAGTGCTCAAGACAGGGGGTACGAGCAGTACTTC
TRBJ2-2	-	TRBV4-3	-	CASSHQAQSNTGELFF	TGCGCCAGCAGCCATCAAGCCCAGTCGAACACCGGGGAGCTGTTTTTT
TRBJ2-7	TRBD2	TRBV28	few	CASRISGGAQGEQYF	TGTGCCAGCAGAATTTCGGGGGGGGCGCAAGGCGAGCAGTACTTC
TRBJ2-7	TRBD1	TRBV5-1	-	CASSWGTGYEQYF	TGCGCCAGCAGCTGGGGGACAGGGTACGAGCAGTACTTC
TRBJ1-1	TRBD1	TRBV4-1	-	CASRSGQRNLAFF	TGCGCCAGCAGGTCGGGACAGCGGAACTTAGCTTTCTTT
TRBJ1-5	TRBD1	TRBV6-5	-	CASSSLYRGGQPQHF	TGTGCCAGCAGTTCCCTTTACAGGGGAGGTCAGCCCCAGCATTTT
TRBJ1-5	-	TRBV29-1	few	CSVEIGGRSNQPQHF	TGCAGCGTTGAAATAGGGGGGAGAAGCAATCAGCCCCAGCATTTT
TRBJ1-2	-	TRBV6-5	many	CASSPLTGMAYGYTF	TGTGCCAGCAGTCCGTTAACAGGGATGGCCTATGGCTACACCTTC
TRBJ1-5	-	TRBV6-2/TRBV6-3	few	CASSGTRGNQPQHF	TGTGCCAGCAGTGGAACGAGGGGCAATCAGCCCCAGCATTTT
TRBJ2-3	TRBD1	TRBV7-2	few	CASSSDRAQLQYF	TGTGCCAGCAGCTCGGACAGGGCCCAGTTGCAGTATTTT